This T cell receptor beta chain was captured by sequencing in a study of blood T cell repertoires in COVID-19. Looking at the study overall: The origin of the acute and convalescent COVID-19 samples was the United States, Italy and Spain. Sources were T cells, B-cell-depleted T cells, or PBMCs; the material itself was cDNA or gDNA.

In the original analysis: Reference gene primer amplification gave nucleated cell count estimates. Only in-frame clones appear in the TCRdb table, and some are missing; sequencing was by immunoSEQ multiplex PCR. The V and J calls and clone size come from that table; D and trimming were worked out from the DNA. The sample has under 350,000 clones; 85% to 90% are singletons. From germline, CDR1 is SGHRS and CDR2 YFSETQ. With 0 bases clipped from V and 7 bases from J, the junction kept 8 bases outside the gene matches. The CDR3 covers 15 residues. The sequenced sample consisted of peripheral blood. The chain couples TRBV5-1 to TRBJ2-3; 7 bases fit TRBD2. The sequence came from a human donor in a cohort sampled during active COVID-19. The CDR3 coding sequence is TGCGCCAGCAGCTTGGAGGCGGGAGCGGGAAATACGCAGTATTTT. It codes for CASSLEAGAGNTQYF.